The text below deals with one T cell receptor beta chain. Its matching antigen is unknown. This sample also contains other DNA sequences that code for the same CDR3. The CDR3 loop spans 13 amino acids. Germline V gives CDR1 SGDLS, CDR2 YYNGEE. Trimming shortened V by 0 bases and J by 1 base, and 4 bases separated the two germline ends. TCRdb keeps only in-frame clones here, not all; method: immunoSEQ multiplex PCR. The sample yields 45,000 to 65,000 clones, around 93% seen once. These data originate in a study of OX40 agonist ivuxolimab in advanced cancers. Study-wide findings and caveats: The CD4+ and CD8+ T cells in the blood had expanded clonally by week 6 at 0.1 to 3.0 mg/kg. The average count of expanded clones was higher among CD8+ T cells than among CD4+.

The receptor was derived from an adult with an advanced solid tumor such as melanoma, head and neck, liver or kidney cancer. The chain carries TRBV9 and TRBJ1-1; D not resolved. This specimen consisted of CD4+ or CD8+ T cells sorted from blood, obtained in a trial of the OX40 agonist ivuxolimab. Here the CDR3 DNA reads TGTGCCAGCAGCGTAGCCGGGAACACTGAAGCTTTCTTT. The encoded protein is CASSVAGNTEAFF.